A single T cell receptor beta chain is shown here with its context. Its target is unknown. This sample is drawn from a study of shared clonotypes between healthy human individuals. Study-wide findings and caveats: Clonotypes that were shared across a few donors made up about 4.5% of naive CD4 clonotypes. Compared with clonotypes that all four donors shared, non-shared clonotypes had lower generation probabilities. Sequencing of the sorted subsets was shown by rarefaction to be incomplete despite large depth.

The deep-level immunoSEQ assay was used. Data came from immunoSEQ multiplex PCR; TCRdb stores just in-frame clones and leaves some out. The sample contains around 1.5 million clones, 95% to 99% of which appear only once. Looked up from germline, CDR1 is SEHNR and CDR2 is FQNEAQ (reference sequence). Trimming pared 5 bases from V and 6 bases from J, leaving 20 bases between. The CDR3 has 15 residues. The chain recombines TRBV7-9 with TRBJ2-7; tentative D call: TRBD2 (5 bases). The source is a man aged 25 to 45 in good health. The specimen sequenced was naive CD4+ T cells sorted from blood. Subset reported: CD45RA+ positively selected. The CDR3 coding sequence is TGTGCCAGCAGCCGCCGGGGTGATAGTTACGGCGAGCAGTACTTC. Its translation is CASSRRGDSYGEQYF.